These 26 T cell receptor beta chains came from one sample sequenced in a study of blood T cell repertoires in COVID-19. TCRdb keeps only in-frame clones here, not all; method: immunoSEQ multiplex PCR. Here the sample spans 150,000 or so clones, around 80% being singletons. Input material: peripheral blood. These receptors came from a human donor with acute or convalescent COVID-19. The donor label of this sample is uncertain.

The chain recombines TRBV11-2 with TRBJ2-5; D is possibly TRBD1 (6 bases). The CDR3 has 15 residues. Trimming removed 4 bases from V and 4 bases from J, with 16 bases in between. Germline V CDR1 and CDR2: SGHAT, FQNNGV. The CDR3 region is CASSYGQIRLETQYF. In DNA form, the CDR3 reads TGTGCCAGCAGCTATGGACAGATCCGTCTAGAGACCCAGTACTTC.

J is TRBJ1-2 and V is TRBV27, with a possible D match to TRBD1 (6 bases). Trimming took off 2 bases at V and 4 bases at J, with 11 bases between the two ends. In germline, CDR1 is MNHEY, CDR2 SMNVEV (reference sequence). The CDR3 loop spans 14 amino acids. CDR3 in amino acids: CASSLLGAGYGYTF. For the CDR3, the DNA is TGTGCCAGCAGTTTACTGGGGGCGGGCTATGGCTACACCTTC.

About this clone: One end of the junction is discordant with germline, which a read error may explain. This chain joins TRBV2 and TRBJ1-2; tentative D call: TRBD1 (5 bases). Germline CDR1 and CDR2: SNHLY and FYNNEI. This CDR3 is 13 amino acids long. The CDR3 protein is CASSEDSYGGKFF. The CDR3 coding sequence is TGTGCCAGCAGTGAAGATTCTTACGGGGGAAAATTTTTC.

The CDR3 region is CASSPGTGDEKLFF. The CDR3 coding sequence is TGTGCCAGTAGCCCCGGGACAGGGGATGAAAAACTGTTTTTT. The chain couples TRBV19 to TRBJ1-4; TRBD1 matches 10 bases. With 6 bases clipped from V and 6 bases from J, the junction kept 4 bases outside the gene matches. This CDR3 region has 14 residues. Germline CDR1 is LNHDA and CDR2 is SQIVND (reference sequence).

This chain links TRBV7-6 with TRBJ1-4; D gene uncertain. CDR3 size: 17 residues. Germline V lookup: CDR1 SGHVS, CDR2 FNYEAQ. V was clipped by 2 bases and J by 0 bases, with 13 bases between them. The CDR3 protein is CASSLTPNIATNEKLFF. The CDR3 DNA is TGTGCCAGCAGCTTAACCCCCAACATCGCAACTAATGAAAAACTGTTTTTT.

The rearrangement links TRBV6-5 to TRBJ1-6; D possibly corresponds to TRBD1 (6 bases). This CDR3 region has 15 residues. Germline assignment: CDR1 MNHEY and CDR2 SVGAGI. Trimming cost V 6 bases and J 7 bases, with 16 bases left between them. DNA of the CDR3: TGTGCCAGCAGCACCCCAGGGGTGATGAATTCACCCCTCCACTTT. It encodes CASSTPGVMNSPLHF.

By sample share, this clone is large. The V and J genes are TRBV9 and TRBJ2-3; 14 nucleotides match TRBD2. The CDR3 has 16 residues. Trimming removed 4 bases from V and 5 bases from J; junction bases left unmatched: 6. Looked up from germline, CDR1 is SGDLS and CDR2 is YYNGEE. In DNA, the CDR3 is TGTGCCAGCAGCCTTCGGACTAGCGGGGGGCAAGATACGCAGTATTTT. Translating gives CASSLRTSGGQDTQYF.

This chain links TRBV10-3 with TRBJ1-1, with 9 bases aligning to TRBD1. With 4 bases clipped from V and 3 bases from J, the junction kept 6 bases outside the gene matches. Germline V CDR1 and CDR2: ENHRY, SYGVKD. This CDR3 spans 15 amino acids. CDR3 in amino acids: CAISGDRAGDTEAFF. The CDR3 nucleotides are TGTGCCATCAGTGGGGACAGGGCCGGGGACACTGAAGCTTTCTTT.

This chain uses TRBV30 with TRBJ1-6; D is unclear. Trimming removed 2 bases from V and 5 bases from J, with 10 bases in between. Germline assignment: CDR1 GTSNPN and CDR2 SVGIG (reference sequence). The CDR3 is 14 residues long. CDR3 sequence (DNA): TGTGCCTGGAGTACGTCACTTGATAATTCACCCCTCCACTTT. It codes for CAWSTSLDNSPLHF.

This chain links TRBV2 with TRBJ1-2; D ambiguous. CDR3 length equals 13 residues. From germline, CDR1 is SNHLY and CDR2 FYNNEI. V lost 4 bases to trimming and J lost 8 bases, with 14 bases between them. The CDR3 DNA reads TGTGCCAGCAGTGTTGACCCTGAGGAGGGCTACACCTTC. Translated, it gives CASSVDPEEGYTF.

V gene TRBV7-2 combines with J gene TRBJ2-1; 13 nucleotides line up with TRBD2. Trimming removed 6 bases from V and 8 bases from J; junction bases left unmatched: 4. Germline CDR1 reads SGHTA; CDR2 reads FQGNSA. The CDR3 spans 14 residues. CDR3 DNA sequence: TGTGCCAGCAGGACTAGCGGGGGGAAAGATGAGCAGTTCTTC. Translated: CASRTSGGKDEQFF.

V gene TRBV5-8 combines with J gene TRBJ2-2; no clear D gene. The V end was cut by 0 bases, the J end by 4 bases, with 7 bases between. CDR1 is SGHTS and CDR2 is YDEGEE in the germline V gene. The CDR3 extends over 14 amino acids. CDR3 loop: CASSLVSSTGELFF. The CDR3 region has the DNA TGTGCCAGCAGCTTGGTTAGCAGCACCGGGGAGCTGTTTTTT.

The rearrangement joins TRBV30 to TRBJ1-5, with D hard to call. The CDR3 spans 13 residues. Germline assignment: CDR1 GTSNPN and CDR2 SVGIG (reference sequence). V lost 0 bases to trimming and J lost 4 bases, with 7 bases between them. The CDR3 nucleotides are TGTGCCTGGAGTGTAACCCGGAATCAGCCCCAGCATTTT. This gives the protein CAWSVTRNQPQHF.

The CDR3 bases are TGTGCCAGCAGTTACCGGACAGCGTTGGGATATAATTCACCCCTCCACTTT. Residues: CASSYRTALGYNSPLHF. The chain recombines TRBV6-2 or TRBV6-3 with TRBJ1-6; tentative D call: TRBD1 (6 bases). Deletions cut 2 bases from V and 4 bases from J, with 15 bases between. From germline, CDR1 is MNHEY and CDR2 SVGEGT. CDR3 length: 17 residues.

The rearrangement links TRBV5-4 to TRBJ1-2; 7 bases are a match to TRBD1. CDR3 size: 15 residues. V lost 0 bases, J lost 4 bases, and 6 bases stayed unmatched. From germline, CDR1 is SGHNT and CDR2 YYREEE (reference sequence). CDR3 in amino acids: CASSLVAGQPYGYTF. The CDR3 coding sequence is TGTGCCAGCAGCTTGGTAGCGGGACAGCCCTATGGCTACACCTTC.

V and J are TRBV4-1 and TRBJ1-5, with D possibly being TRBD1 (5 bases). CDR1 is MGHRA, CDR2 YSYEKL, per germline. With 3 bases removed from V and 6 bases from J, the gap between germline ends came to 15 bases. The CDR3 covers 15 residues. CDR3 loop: CASSHLPGESQPQHF. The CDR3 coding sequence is TGCGCCAGCAGCCATCTGCCGGGGGAAAGTCAGCCCCAGCATTTT.

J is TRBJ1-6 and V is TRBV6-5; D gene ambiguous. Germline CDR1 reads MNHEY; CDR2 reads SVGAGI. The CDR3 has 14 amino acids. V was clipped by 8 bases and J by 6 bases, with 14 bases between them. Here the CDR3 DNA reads TGTGCCAGCGTATGGCGGACTGGTAATTCACCCCTCCACTTT. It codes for CASVWRTGNSPLHF.

CDR3 residues: CASNPRNTEAFF. Written as DNA, the CDR3 is TGTGCCAGCAACCCTAGGAACACTGAAGCTTTCTTT. The chain recombines TRBV6-5 with TRBJ1-1; no clear D gene. The CDR3 consists of 12 residues. Germline CDR1 and CDR2: MNHEY and SVGAGI. V was pared by 7 bases and J by 1 base, with 7 bases between.

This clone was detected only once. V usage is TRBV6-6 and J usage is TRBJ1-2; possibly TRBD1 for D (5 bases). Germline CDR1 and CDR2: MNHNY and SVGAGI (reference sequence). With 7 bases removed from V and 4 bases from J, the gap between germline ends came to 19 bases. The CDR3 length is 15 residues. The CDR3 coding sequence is TGTGCCAGCACCGACGGGACGGCGGGACCCTATGGCTACACCTTC. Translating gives CASTDGTAGPYGYTF.

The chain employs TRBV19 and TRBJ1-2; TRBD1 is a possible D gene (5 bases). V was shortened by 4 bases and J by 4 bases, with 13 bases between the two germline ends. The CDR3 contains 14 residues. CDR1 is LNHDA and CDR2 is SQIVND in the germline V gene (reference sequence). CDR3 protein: CASSRANRIYGYTF. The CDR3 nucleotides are TGTGCCAGTAGTAGGGCTAACAGGATCTATGGCTACACCTTC.

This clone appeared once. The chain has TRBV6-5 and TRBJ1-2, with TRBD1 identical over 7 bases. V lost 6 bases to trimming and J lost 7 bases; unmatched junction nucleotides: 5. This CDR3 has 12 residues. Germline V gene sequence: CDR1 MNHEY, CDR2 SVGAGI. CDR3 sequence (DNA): TGTGCCAGCAGAAGCGACAGGGCTGGCTACACCTTC. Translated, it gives CASRSDRAGYTF.

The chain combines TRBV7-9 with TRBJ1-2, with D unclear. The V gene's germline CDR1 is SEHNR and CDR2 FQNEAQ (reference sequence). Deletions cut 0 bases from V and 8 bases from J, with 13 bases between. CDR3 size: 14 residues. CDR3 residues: CASSLAIETGGYTF. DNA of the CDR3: TGTGCCAGCAGCTTAGCGATCGAGACGGGGGGCTACACCTTC.

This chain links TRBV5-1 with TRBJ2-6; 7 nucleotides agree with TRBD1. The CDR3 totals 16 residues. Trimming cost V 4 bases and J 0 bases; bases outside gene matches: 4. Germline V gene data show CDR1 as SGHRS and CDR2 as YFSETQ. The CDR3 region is CASSPRTGSGANVLTF. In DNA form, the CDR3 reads TGCGCCAGCAGCCCTCGGACAGGCTCTGGGGCCAACGTCCTGACTTTC.

The CDR3 DNA reads TGTGCCAGCAGTTCTGATCTGACAGGCGCGAATCAGCCCCAGCATTTT. Protein sequence: CASSSDLTGANQPQHF. The chain carries TRBV6-6 and TRBJ1-5, with a tentative D call TRBD1 (6 bases). V was trimmed by 4 bases and J by 4 bases, leaving 17 bases between them. Germline CDR1 is MNHNY and CDR2 is SVGAGI (reference sequence). This CDR3 region has 16 residues.

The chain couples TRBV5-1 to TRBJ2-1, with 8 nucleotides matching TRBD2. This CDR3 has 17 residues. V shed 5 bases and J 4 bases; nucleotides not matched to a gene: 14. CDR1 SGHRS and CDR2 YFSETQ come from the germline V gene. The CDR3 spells CASSYVFGGGPYNEQFF. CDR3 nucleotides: TGCGCCAGCAGTTACGTTTTTGGCGGGGGGCCTTACAATGAGCAGTTCTTC.

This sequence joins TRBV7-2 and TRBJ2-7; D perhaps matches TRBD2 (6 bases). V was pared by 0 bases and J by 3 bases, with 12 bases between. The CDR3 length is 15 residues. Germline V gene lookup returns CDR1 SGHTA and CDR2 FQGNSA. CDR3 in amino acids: CASSLAASVDYEQYF. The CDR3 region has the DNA TGTGCCAGCAGCTTAGCGGCTAGCGTGGACTACGAGCAGTACTTC.